The 3 T cell receptor beta chains in this list originate from one sample, sequenced in a study of beta chain features in type 1 diabetes. The sequenced template was cDNA made from the entire isolated RNA. Assay used: immunoSEQ multiplex PCR; TCRdb lists only in-frame clones, some missing. The sample lists 240,000 or so clones, less than 35% occurring once. Sequencing was done on a sample of central memory CD4+ T cells from blood. The receptor source for this set is a man aged 25 to 45 in good health.

The sample holds many counts of this clone. CDR3 region: CASSLTGGTDTQYF. The CDR3 nucleotides are TGTGCCAGCTCACTGACAGGGGGCACAGATACGCAGTATTTT. The chain recombines TRBV18 with TRBJ2-3; 8 bases are shared with TRBD1. Germline loops: CDR1 KGHSH, CDR2 LQKENI. CDR3 length equals 14 residues. Losses at the gene ends were 4 bases for V and 1 base for J; bases not matched to a gene: 1.

The chain couples TRBV7-2 to TRBJ2-5; possible D gene TRBD1, 6 bases. The CDR3 covers 13 residues. Germline V gene data show CDR1 as SGHTA and CDR2 as FQGNSA. The V and J ends lost 5 bases and 5 bases respectively, with 12 bases between them. CDR3 residues: CASSDGQRETQYF. The CDR3 DNA sequence: TGTGCCAGCAGCGATGGACAGCGGGAGACCCAGTACTTC.

This clone was observed a few times. An end of the junction does not agree with germline; a read error may underlie this. The chain links TRBV7-8 to TRBJ2-1, with 14 bases aligning to TRBD2. Germline V gene data show CDR1 as SGHVS and CDR2 as FQNEAQ. The CDR3 has 16 amino acids. The CDR3 nucleotides read TGTGCCAGCGGCTTATTGACTAGCGGGAGGGGGAATGAGCAGTTCTTC. The encoded protein is CASGLLTSGRGNEQFF.